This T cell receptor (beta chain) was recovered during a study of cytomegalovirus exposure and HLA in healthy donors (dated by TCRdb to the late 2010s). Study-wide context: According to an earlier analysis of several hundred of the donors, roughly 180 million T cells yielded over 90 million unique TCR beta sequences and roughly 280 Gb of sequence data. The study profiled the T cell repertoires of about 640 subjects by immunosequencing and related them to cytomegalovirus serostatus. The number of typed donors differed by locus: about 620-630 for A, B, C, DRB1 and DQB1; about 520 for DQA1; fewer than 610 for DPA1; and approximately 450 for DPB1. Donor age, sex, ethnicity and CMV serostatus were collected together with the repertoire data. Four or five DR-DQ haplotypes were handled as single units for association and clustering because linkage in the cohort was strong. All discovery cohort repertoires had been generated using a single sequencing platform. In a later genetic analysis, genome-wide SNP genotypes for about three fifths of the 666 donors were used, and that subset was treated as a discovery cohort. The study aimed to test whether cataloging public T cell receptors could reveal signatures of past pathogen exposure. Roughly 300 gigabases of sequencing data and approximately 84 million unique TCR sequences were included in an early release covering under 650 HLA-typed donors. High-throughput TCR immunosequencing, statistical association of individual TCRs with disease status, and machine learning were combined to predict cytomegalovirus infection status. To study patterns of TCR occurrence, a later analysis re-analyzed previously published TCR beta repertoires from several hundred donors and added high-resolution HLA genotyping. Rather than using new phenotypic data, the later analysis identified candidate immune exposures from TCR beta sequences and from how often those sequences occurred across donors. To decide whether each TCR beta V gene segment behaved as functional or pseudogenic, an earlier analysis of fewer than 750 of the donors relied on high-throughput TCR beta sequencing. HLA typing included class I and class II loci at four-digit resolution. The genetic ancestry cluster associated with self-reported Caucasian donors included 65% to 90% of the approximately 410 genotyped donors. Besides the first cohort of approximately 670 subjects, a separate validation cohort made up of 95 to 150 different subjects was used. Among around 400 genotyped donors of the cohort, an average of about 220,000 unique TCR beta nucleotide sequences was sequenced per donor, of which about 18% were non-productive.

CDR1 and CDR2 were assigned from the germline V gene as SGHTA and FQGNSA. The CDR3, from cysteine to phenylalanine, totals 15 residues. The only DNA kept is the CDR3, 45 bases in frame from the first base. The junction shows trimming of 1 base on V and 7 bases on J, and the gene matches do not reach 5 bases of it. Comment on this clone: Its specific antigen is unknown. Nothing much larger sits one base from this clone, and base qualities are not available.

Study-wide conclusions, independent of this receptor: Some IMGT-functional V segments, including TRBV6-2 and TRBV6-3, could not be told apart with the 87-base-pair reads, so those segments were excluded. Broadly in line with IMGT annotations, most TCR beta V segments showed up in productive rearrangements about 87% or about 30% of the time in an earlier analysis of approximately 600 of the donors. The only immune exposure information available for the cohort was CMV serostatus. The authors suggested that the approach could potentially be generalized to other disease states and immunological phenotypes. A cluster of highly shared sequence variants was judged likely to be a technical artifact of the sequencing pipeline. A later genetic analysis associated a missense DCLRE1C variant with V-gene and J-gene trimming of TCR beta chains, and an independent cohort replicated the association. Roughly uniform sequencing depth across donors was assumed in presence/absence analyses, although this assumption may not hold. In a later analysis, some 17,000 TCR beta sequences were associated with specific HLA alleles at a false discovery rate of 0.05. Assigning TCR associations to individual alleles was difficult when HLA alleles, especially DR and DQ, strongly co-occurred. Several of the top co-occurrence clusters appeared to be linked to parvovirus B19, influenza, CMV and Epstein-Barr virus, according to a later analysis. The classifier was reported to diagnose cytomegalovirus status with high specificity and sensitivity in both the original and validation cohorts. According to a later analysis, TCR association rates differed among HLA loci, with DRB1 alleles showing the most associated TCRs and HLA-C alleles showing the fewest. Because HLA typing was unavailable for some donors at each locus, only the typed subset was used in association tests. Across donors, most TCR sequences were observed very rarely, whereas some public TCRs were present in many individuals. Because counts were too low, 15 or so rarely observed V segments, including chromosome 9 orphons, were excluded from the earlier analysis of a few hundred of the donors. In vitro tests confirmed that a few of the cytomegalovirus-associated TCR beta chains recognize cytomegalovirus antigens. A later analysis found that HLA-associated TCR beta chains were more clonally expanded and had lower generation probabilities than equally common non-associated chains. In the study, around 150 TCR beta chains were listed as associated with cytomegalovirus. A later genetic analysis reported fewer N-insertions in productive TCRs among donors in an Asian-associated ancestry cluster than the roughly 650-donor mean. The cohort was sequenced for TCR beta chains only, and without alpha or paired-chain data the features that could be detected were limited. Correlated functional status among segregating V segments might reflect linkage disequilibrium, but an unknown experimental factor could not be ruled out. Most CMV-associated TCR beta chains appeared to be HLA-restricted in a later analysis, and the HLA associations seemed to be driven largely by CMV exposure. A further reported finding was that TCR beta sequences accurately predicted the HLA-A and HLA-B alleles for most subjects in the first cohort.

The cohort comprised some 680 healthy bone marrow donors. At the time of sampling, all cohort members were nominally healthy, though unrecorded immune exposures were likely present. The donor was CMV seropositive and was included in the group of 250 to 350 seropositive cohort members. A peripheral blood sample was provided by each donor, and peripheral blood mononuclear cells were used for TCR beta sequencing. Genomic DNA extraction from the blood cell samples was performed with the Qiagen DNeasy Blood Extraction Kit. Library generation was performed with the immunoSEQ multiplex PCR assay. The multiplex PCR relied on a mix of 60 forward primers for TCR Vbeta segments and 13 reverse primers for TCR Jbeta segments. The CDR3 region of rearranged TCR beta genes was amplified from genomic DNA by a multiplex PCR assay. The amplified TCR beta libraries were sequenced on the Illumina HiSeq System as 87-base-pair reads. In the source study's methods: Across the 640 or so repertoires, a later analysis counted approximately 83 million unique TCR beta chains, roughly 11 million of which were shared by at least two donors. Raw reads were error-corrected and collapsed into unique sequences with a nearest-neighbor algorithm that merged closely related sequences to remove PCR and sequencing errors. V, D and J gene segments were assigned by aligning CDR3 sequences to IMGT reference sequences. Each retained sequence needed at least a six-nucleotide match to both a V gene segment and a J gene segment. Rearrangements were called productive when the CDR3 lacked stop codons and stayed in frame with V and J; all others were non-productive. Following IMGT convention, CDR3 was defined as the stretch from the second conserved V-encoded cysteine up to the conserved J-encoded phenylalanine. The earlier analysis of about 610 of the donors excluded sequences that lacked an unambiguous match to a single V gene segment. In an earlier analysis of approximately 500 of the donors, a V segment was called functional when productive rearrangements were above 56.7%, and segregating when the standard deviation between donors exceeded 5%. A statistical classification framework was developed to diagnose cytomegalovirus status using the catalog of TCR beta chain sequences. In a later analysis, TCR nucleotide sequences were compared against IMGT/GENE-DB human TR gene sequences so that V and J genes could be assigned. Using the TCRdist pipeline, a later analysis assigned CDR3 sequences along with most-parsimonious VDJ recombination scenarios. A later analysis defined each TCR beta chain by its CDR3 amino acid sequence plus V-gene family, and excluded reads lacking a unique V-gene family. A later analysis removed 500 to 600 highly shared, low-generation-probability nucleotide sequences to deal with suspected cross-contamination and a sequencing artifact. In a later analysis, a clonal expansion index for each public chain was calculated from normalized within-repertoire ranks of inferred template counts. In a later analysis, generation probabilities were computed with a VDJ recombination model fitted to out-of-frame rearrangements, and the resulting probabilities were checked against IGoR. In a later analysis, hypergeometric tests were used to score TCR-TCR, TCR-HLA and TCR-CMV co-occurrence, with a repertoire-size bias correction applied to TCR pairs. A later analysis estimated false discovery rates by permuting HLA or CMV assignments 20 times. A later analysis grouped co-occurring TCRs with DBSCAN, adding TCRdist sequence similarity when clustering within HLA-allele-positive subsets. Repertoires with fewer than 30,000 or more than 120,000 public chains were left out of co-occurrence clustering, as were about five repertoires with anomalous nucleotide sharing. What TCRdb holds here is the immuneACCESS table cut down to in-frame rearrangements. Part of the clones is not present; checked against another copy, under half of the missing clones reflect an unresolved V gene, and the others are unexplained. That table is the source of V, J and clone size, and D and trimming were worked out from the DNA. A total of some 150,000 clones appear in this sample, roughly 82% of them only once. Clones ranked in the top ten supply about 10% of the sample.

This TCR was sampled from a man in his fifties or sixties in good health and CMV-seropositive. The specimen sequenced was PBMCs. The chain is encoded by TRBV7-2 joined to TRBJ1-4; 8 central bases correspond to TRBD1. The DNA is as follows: TGTGCCAGCAGCTTAGTATCCGGACAGGGTGAAAAACTGTTTTTT. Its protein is CASSLVSGQGEKLFF.